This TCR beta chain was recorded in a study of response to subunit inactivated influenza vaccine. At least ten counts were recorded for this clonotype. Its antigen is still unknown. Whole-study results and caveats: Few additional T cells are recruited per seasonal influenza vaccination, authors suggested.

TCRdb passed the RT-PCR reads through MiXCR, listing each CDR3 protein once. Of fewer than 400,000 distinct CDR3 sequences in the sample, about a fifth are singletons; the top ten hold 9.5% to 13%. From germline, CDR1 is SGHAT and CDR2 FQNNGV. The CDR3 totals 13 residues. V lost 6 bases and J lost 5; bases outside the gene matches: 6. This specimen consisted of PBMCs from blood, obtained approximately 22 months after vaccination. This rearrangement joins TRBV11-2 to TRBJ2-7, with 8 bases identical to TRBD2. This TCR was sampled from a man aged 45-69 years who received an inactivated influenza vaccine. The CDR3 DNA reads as TGTGCCAGCAGACTCCCGGGGGGGAACGAGCAGTACTTC. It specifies CASRLPGGNEQYF.